These 27 T cell receptor beta chains share one sample of origin, sequenced in a study of a mutant IDH1 vaccine in newly diagnosed glioma. These receptors' antigens are unknown. Sequencing was performed with immunoSEQ multiplex PCR; in TCRdb, only in-frame clones are kept and a portion is missing. The sample has roughly 51,000 clones; 82% are singletons. Sample time point: week 5, during vaccination. A single vaccine dose contained 300 ug of mutant IDH1 20-mer peptide, and topical imiquimod was used with it. The sequenced sample was PBMCs, obtained from a glioma patient whose treatment included an IDH1 peptide vaccine. The receptor source for this set is a woman in her late teens or twenties with glioma. Some clones in this sample may be carry-over from other donors' samples.

This chain uses TRBV7-3 with TRBJ2-6; 12 bases are shared with TRBD2. After removal of 1 base from V and 1 base from J, the junction contained 5 bases not matched to a gene. Germline assignment: CDR1 SGHTA and CDR2 FQGTGA. The CDR3 covers 19 residues. The CDR3 sequence is CASSLRASGRGSGANVLTF. The CDR3 DNA follows: TGTGCCAGCAGCTTAAGGGCTAGCGGGAGGGGTTCTGGGGCCAACGTCCTGACTTTC.

J is TRBJ2-7 and V is TRBV5-3; no clear D. TRBV5-3 is annotated as an ORF whose role is uncertain. This CDR3 is built from 15 residues. The V end lost 4 bases, the J end lost 0 bases, and 14 bases lay between the germline ends. As DNA, the CDR3 is TGTGCCAGAAGCGGAACAAGGTACGGCTCCTACGAGCAGTACTTC. This codes for CARSGTRYGSYEQYF.

J is TRBJ1-5 and V is TRBV18, with 9 nucleotides matching TRBD1. V lost 2 bases and J lost 2; bases outside the gene matches: 10. Germline CDR1 and CDR2: KGHSH and LQKENI. The CDR3 runs to 18 residues. In DNA form, the CDR3 reads TGTGCCAGCTCACCATCAACTTCGGACAGGGGTGGCAATCAGCCCCAGCATTTT. It encodes CASSPSTSDRGGNQPQHF.

The table lists this clone with a few counts. This chain joins TRBV7-2 and TRBJ1-1; D gene uncertain. Germline CDR1 is SGHTA and CDR2 is FQGNSA. The CDR3 has 14 residues. V was shortened by 5 bases and J by 0 bases, with 10 bases between the two germline ends. CDR3 nucleotide sequence: TGTGCCAGCAGCACCCGGCATATGAACACTGAAGCTTTCTTT. It translates to CASSTRHMNTEAFF.

The chain couples TRBV5-6 to TRBJ2-1; 8 bases are shared with TRBD2. The junction had 7 bases not matched to a gene; V was cut back by 1 base and J by 7 bases. The CDR3 is 15 residues long. The germline gives CDR1 SGHDT, CDR2 YYEEEE. CDR3 coding DNA: TGTGCCAGCAGCTTGCGGCGCGGGAGGAGGAATGAGCAGTTCTTC. Protein sequence: CASSLRRGRRNEQFF.

CDR3 nucleotides: TGTGCCAGTAGTCAGTCTGGGGCCAACGTCCTGACTTTC. Residues: CASSQSGANVLTF. This rearrangement joins TRBV19 to TRBJ2-6; D is ambiguous. The CDR3 loop spans 13 amino acids. Trimming pared 5 bases from V and 1 base from J, leaving 3 bases between. Per germline, CDR1 LNHDA and CDR2 SQIVND (reference sequence).

The DNA for the CDR3 is TGCAGCGTTGACGTGCGGGATGGCTACACCTTC. Its translation is CSVDVRDGYTF. The chain employs TRBV29-1 and TRBJ1-2; no reliable D call. CDR1 SQVTM and CDR2 ANQGSEA come from the germline V gene. The CDR3 length is 11 residues. V was pared by 3 bases and J by 6 bases, with 8 bases between.

The CDR3 bases are TGCGCCAGCAGCTTGGGACAGGGAAACTATGGCTACACCTTC. Its translation: CASSLGQGNYGYTF. The chain links TRBV5-1 to TRBJ1-2; 7 bases align to TRBD1. J gave up 2 bases and V 0 bases, and 1 base lay outside the gene matches. The CDR3 loop spans 14 amino acids. The V gene's germline CDR1 is SGHRS and CDR2 YFSETQ.

This chain connects TRBV10-3 to TRBJ1-1; D gene ambiguous. The length of the CDR3 is 15 residues. V was shortened by 0 bases and J by 0 bases, with 8 bases between the two germline ends. Germline V gene sequence: CDR1 ENHRY, CDR2 SYGVKD. CDR3 residues: CAISESVGLNTEAFF. DNA of the CDR3: TGTGCCATCAGTGAGTCGGTGGGGTTGAACACTGAAGCTTTCTTT.

This chain links TRBV19 with TRBJ2-2; 10 bases fit TRBD2. V lost 8 bases to trimming and J lost 0 bases; unmatched junction nucleotides: 9. The CDR3 runs 17 residues. From germline, CDR1 is LNHDA and CDR2 SQIVND (reference sequence). CDR3 DNA sequence: TGTGCCAGTGGAACTAGCGGGGATTCCCCGAACACCGGGGAGCTGTTTTTT. As protein: CASGTSGDSPNTGELFF. Together with reference TRBV19 and TRBJ2-2, the CDR3 gives the full variable domain: DGGITQSPKYLFRKEGQNVTLSCEQNLNHDAMYWYRQDPGQGLRLIYYSQIVNDFQKGDIAEGYSVSREKKESFPLTVTSAQKNPTAFYLCASGTSGDSPNTGELFFGEGSRLTVL.

This chain uses TRBV28 with TRBJ2-7; D is perhaps TRBD2 (6 bases). The CDR3 is 15 residues long. Trimming took 2 bases from V and 3 from J, leaving 14 bases between them. Germline CDR1 is MDHEN and CDR2 is SYDVKM. The CDR3 loop is CASSLRRDPIYEQYF. The DNA for the CDR3 is TGTGCCAGCAGTTTAAGGAGGGATCCTATCTACGAGCAGTACTTC.

The CDR3 sequence is CASSRTFENTEAFF. Here the CDR3 DNA reads TGTGCCAGCAGCCGAACGTTCGAGAACACTGAAGCTTTCTTT. The V and J genes are TRBV7-9 and TRBJ1-1; D gene uncertain. Germline V gene lookup returns CDR1 SEHNR and CDR2 FQNEAQ (reference sequence). The length of the CDR3 is 14 residues. V lost 5 bases and J lost 1, with 11 bases in between. Drawing the rest from reference TRBV7-9 and TRBJ1-1, the complete variable domain is DTGVSQNPRHKITKRGQNVTFRCDPISEHNRLYWYRQTLGQGPEFLTYFQNEAQLEKSRLLSDRFSAERPKGSFSTLEIQRTEQGDSAMYLCASSRTFENTEAFFGQGTRLTVV.

J is TRBJ1-1 and V is TRBV19, with D perhaps matching TRBD1 (5 bases). Germline assignment: CDR1 LNHDA and CDR2 SQIVND (reference sequence). The CDR3 length is 16 residues. The V and J ends lost 8 bases and 0 bases respectively, with 19 bases between them. CDR3 sequence (DNA): TGTGCCAGTTTACAATTACGGGCAGGGATGAACACTGAAGCTTTCTTT. This codes for CASLQLRAGMNTEAFF.

This clone was observed a handful of times. The CDR3 loop is CSVAFQGTTEAFF. CDR3 sequence (DNA): TGCAGCGTTGCATTTCAGGGGACGACTGAAGCTTTCTTT. The chain joins TRBV29-1 to TRBJ1-1; D is perhaps TRBD1 (6 bases). The V gene's germline CDR1 is SQVTM and CDR2 ANQGSEA. This CDR3 comprises 13 residues. V was cut by 4 bases and J by 5 bases, with 14 bases left in between.

CDR3 nucleotide sequence: TGTGCCATTTCCCGGGGGGCCGCCGGGGCACGGGAGCAGTTCTTC. Its translation is CAISRGAAGAREQFF. The genes are TRBV5-4 and TRBJ2-1; tentatively, D is TRBD2 (7 bases). The CDR3 contains 15 residues. V was trimmed by 9 bases and J by 10 bases, leaving 26 bases between them. From germline, CDR1 is SGHNT and CDR2 YYREEE (reference sequence).

The chain combines TRBV27 with TRBJ1-2; D not resolved. The germline V and J ends were trimmed by 3 bases and 4 bases, with 12 bases remaining between them. This CDR3 region has 14 residues. CDR1 is MNHEY, CDR2 SMNVEV, per germline (reference sequence). The CDR3 DNA reads as TGTGCCAGCAGTTTCCTGGCAGGCCCCTATGGCTACACCTTC. This translates into CASSFLAGPYGYTF.

The chain carries TRBV14 and TRBJ2-5; D is perhaps TRBD1 or TRBD2 (5 bases each). This CDR3 spans 13 amino acids. The V gene's germline CDR1 is SGHDN and CDR2 FVKESK. V was trimmed by 2 bases and J by 7 bases, leaving 11 bases between them. CDR3 region: CASSQSRGATQYF. CDR3 sequence (DNA): TGTGCCAGCAGCCAATCCCGAGGGGCGACCCAGTACTTC. The full variable domain, in which reference TRBV14 and TRBJ2-5 provide the parts outside the CDR3, is EAGVTQFPSHSVIEKGQTVTLRCDPISGHDNLYWYRRVMGKEIKFLLHFVKESKQDESGMPNNRFLAERTGGTYSTLKVQPAELEDSGVYFCASSQSRGATQYFGPGTRLLVL.

The V call is TRBV5-6, the J call TRBJ2-7, with unresolved D. The germline CDR1 and CDR2 sequences are SGHDT and YYEEEE. CDR3 size: 12 residues. Trimming took off 4 bases at V and 6 bases at J, with 11 bases between the two ends. The CDR3 bases are TGTGCCAGCAGCGGCTCCTTTGGCGAGCAGTACTTC. It yields the protein CASSGSFGEQYF.

The chain carries TRBV5-1 and TRBJ1-2, with TRBD1 matching over 7 bases. The junction had 7 bases not matched to a gene; V was cut back by 1 base and J by 4 bases. The CDR3 covers 15 residues. The germline V gene encodes CDR1 SGHRS and CDR2 YFSETQ. Written as DNA, the CDR3 is TGCGCCAGCAGCTTGACAGGGGATAAGGGCTATGGCTACACCTTC. Its protein product is CASSLTGDKGYGYTF.

This chain links TRBV5-1 with TRBJ2-7; no definite D call. Trimming pared 4 bases from V and 2 bases from J, leaving 7 bases between. CDR1 SGHRS and CDR2 YFSETQ come from the germline V gene. This CDR3 spans 12 amino acids. The CDR3 nucleotides are TGCGCCAGCAGCGCGGCCCCCTACGAGCAGTACTTC. Translated, it gives CASSAAPYEQYF. The full variable domain, in which reference TRBV5-1 and TRBJ2-7 provide the parts outside the CDR3, is KAGVTQTPRYLIKTRGQQVTLSCSPISGHRSVSWYQQTPGQGLQFLFEYFSETQRNKGNFPGRFSGRQFSNSRSEMNVSTLELGDSALYLCASSAAPYEQYFGPGTRLTVT.

The chain is built from TRBV7-2 and TRBJ2-7, with TRBD1 matching 8 bases. There are 14 residues in the CDR3. After removal of 8 bases from V and 1 base from J, the junction contained 7 bases not matched to a gene. In germline, CDR1 is SGHTA, CDR2 FQGNSA. The CDR3, as DNA: TGTGCCAGCGTGCCGGGACAGGCTTCCTACGAGCAGTACTTC. Amino acid sequence: CASVPGQASYEQYF.

The V call is TRBV13, the J call TRBJ1-1; D gene uncertain. V lost 3 bases and J lost 6, with 11 bases in between. Germline V CDR1 and CDR2: PRHDT, FYEKMQ (reference sequence). CDR3 length: 13 amino acids. CDR3 residues: CASSFAVGSEAFF. The CDR3 DNA follows: TGTGCCAGCAGCTTCGCCGTGGGATCTGAAGCTTTCTTT.

J is TRBJ1-1 and V is TRBV12-5, with a weak D call TRBD1 (5 bases). V was trimmed by 3 bases and J by 9 bases, leaving 17 bases between them. CDR1 and CDR2 from the germline V gene are LGHNT and FRNRAP. The CDR3 is 14 residues long. CDR3 in amino acids: CASGFEVSGTKAFF. DNA for the CDR3: TGTGCTAGTGGTTTCGAGGTTTCGGGGACGAAAGCTTTCTTT. Supplemented by reference TRBV12-5 and TRBJ1-1, the full variable domain reads DARVTQTPRHKVTEMGQEVTMRCQPILGHNTVFWYRQTMMQGLELLAYFRNRAPLDDSGMPKDRFSAEMPDATLATLKIQPSEPRDSAVYFCASGFEVSGTKAFFGQGTRLTVV.

This clone was seen only once. V and J are TRBV12-5 and TRBJ2-7; D possibly corresponds to TRBD2 (7 bases). Between the trimmed V and J ends, which lost 3 bases and 7 bases, there was a span of 13 bases. Looked up from germline, CDR1 is LGHNT and CDR2 is FRNRAP. The CDR3 is made up of 13 amino acids. In DNA, the CDR3 is TGTGCTAGTGGTTTTGGGGGGGCTGGTGAGCAGTACTTC. Translating gives CASGFGGAGEQYF.

The genes are TRBV7-4 and TRBJ2-3, with 13 nucleotides matching TRBD2. The V gene end was trimmed by 5 bases and the J gene end by 2 bases; junction bases not matched to a gene: 7. The CDR3 contains 17 residues. Germline CDR1 and CDR2: SGHVT and SQSDAQ. Here the CDR3 DNA reads TGTGCCAGCAGCCCAGGGACTAGCGGGGTTCCCACAGATACGCAGTATTTT. It encodes CASSPGTSGVPTDTQYF.

The rearrangement joins TRBV5-8 to TRBJ2-7; 8 bases are shared with TRBD2. The CDR3 runs to 16 residues. CDR1 is SGHTS, CDR2 YDEGEE, per germline. V trimming: 3 bases; J trimming: 3 bases; junction bases outside the gene matches: 11. DNA for the CDR3: TGTGCCAGCAGCTCCCTTGTTAGCGGGGCTTTCTACGAGCAGTACTTC. Translated: CASSSLVSGAFYEQYF.

The V gene is TRBV29-1, the J gene TRBJ2-5; maybe TRBD1 (5 bases). CDR1 SQVTM and CDR2 ANQGSEA come from the germline V gene. The CDR3 runs 11 residues. V lost 6 bases to trimming and J lost 5 bases, with 10 bases between them. The CDR3 sequence: CSVAPGETQYF. The CDR3 DNA reads TGCAGCGTCGCCCCAGGGGAGACCCAGTACTTC.